Shown below are 9 T cell receptor beta chains from a single sample sequenced in a study of shared T cell receptors in the human thymus. Sequencing used immunoSEQ multiplex PCR; TCRdb keeps in-frame clones, though not all of them. The table lists approximately 730,000 clones, roughly 85% of them singletons. The same specimen was also included in a second study, on human thymus T cells.

What was sequenced was thymocytes. Every receptor here comes from a girl less than two years old with a congenital heart defect.

V and J are TRBV6-6 and TRBJ2-7; D perhaps matches TRBD1 (6 bases). Trimming cost V 5 bases and J 4 bases, with 12 bases left between them. CDR3 length equals 13 residues. Germline V gene sequence: CDR1 MNHNY, CDR2 SVGAGI (reference sequence). The CDR3 region has the DNA TGTGCCAGCAGTCCCGGACAGCCATACGAGCAGTACTTC. It encodes CASSPGQPYEQYF.

This clone has just a few counts. V and J are TRBV5-1 and TRBJ2-7; tentatively, D is TRBD1 (6 bases). V gave up 4 bases and J gave up 2 bases, with 19 bases separating them. Germline lookup yields CDR1 SGHRS and CDR2 YFSETQ. This CDR3 has 16 residues. Written as DNA, the CDR3 is TGCGCCAGCAGCCCCACAGGGTCCTACGGTACCTACGAGCAGTACTTC. Translation: CASSPTGSYGTYEQYF.

This rearrangement joins TRBV5-6 to TRBJ1-4; D gene uncertain. This CDR3 is built from 15 residues. V was cut by 4 bases and J by 6 bases, with 16 bases left in between. Germline V gene lookup returns CDR1 SGHDT and CDR2 YYEEEE. CDR3 DNA sequence: TGTGCCAGCAGCCCCCCTGGGAGGTGGGATGAAAAACTGTTTTTT. It encodes CASSPPGRWDEKLFF.

This chain joins TRBV6-5 and TRBJ2-1, with 8 bases identical to TRBD2. Germline-derived CDR1 and CDR2 are MNHEY and SVGAGI. The CDR3 consists of 15 residues. The V gene end was trimmed by 6 bases and the J gene end by 3 bases; junction bases not matched to a gene: 7. The CDR3: CASRDLAGVYNEQFF. DNA for the CDR3: TGTGCCAGCAGGGACCTAGCGGGTGTCTACAATGAGCAGTTCTTC.

The CDR3 nucleotides read TGTGCCATCAGAAGAGGGGGTGGCTACACCTTC. This gives the protein CAIRRGGGYTF. The chain has TRBV10-3 and TRBJ1-2; maybe TRBD1 (6 bases). V lost 6 bases and J 7 bases, leaving 9 bases between the germline ends. CDR1 is ENHRY, CDR2 SYGVKD, per germline. The CDR3 consists of 11 residues.

This clone has only a few counts. CDR3 region: CASSRENPPTYEQYF. The CDR3 DNA reads TGCGCCAGCAGCCGAGAAAATCCCCCAACCTACGAGCAGTACTTC. The chain has TRBV4-1 and TRBJ2-7; unclear D gene. Looked up from germline, CDR1 is MGHRA and CDR2 is YSYEKL. V lost 4 bases and J 2 bases, leaving 15 bases between the germline ends. The CDR3 runs to 15 residues.

This chain joins TRBV10-3 and TRBJ2-2; D might be TRBD2 (6 bases). V dropped 4 bases and J dropped 5 bases, with 17 bases sitting between them. CDR3 length: 16 residues. Germline V gives CDR1 ENHRY, CDR2 SYGVKD. CDR3 DNA sequence: TGTGCCATCAGTGCTGTCTCCCGGGGGTCTACCGGGGAGCTGTTTTTT. Translating gives CAISAVSRGSTGELFF.

The chain recombines TRBV27 with TRBJ2-3; no clear D gene. The CDR3 consists of 15 residues. With 2 bases removed from V and 0 bases from J, the gap between germline ends came to 9 bases. Germline CDR1 and CDR2: MNHEY and SMNVEV (reference sequence). The CDR3 is CASSLDQTSTDTQYF. CDR3 DNA: TGTGCCAGCAGTTTAGATCAAACTAGCACAGATACGCAGTATTTT.

The J gene is TRBJ1-1, the V gene TRBV15; 7 nucleotides line up with TRBD1. The junction had 8 bases not matched to a gene; V was cut back by 4 bases and J by 3 bases. CDR3 length equals 15 residues. Germline-derived CDR1 and CDR2 are LNHNV and YYDKDF (reference sequence). The CDR3 loop reads CATSTKQGWDTEAFF. Written as DNA, the CDR3 is TGTGCCACCAGCACCAAACAGGGGTGGGACACTGAAGCTTTCTTT.